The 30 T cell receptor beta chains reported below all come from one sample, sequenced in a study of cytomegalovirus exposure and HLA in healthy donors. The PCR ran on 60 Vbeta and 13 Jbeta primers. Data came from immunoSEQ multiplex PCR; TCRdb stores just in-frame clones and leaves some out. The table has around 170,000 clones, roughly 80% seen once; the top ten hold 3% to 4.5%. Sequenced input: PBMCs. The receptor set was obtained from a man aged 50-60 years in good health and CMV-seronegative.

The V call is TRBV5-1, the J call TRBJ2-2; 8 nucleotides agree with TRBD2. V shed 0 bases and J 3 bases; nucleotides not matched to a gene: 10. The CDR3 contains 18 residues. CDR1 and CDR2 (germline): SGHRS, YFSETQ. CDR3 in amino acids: CASSLGGITSGYTGELFF. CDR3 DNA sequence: TGCGCCAGCAGCTTGGGGGGAATCACTAGCGGCTACACCGGGGAGCTGTTTTTT. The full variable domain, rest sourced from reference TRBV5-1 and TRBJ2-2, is KAGVTQTPRYLIKTRGQQVTLSCSPISGHRSVSWYQQTPGQGLQFLFEYFSETQRNKGNFPGRFSGRQFSNSRSEMNVSTLELGDSALYLCASSLGGITSGYTGELFFGEGSRLTVL.

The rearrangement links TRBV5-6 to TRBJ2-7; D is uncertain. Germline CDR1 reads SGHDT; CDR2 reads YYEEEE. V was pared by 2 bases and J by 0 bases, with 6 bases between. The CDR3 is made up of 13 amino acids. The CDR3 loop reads CASSFYNSYEQYF. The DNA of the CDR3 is TGTGCCAGCAGCTTTTATAACTCCTACGAGCAGTACTTC.

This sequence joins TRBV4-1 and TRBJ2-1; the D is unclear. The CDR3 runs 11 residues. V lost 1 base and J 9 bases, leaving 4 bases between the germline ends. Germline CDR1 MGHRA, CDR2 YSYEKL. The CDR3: CASSQGGEQFF. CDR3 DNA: TGCGCCAGCAGCCAAGGAGGTGAGCAGTTCTTC.

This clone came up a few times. In DNA form, the CDR3 reads TGTGCCAGTAGTATCGGACAGGTAGTCACAGATACGCAGTATTTT. Translated, it gives CASSIGQVVTDTQYF. The V call is TRBV19, the J call TRBJ2-3; 7 bases are a match to TRBD1. Germline CDR1 is LNHDA and CDR2 is SQIVND (reference sequence). The CDR3 has 15 residues. With V trimmed by 3 bases and J by 2 bases, 5 bases remained unmatched.

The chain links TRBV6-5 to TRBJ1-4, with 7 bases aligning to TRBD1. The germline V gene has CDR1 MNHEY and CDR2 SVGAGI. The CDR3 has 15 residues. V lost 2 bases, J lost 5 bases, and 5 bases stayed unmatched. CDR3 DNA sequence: TGTGCCAGCAGTTACGACAGGGTTCAGAATGAAAAACTGTTTTTT. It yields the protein CASSYDRVQNEKLFF.

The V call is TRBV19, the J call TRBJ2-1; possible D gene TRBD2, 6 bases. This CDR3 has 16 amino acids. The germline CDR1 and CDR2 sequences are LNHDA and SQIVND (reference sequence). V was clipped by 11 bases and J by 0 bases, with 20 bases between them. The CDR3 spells CARLGLPRSSYNEQFF. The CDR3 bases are TGTGCCCGCCTGGGACTCCCGAGGAGCTCCTACAATGAGCAGTTCTTC.

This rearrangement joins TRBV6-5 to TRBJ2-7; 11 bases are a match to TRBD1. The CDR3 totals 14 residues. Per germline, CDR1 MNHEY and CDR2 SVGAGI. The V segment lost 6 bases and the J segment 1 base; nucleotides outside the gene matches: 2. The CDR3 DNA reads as TGTGCCAGCAGCCGGGACAGGGGGTCCTACGAGCAGTACTTC. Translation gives CASSRDRGSYEQYF.

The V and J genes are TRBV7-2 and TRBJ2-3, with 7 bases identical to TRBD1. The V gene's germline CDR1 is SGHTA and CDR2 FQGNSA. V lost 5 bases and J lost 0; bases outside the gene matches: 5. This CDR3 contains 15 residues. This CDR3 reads CASSRQGPSTDTQYF. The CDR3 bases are TGTGCCAGCAGCAGACAGGGTCCTAGCACAGATACGCAGTATTTT.

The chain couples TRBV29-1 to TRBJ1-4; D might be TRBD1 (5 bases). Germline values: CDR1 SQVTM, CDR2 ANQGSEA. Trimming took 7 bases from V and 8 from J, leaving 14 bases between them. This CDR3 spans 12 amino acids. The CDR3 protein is CSAAQGSEKLFF. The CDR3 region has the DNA TGCAGCGCCGCGCAGGGTTCGGAAAAACTGTTTTTT.

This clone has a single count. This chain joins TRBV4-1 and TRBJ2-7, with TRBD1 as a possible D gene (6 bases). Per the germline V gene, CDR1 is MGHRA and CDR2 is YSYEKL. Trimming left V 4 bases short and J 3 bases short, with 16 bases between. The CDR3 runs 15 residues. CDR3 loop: CASSPTRGQVYEQYF. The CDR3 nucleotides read TGCGCCAGCAGCCCAACGAGGGGACAAGTCTACGAGCAGTACTTC.

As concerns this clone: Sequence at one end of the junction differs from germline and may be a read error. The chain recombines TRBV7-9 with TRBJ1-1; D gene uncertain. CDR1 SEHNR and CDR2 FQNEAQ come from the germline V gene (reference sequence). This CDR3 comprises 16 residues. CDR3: CSSSLNRVGSLVGAFF. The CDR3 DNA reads TGTTCCAGCAGCTTAAATCGTGTTGGCTCCCTAGTTGGAGCTTTCTTT.

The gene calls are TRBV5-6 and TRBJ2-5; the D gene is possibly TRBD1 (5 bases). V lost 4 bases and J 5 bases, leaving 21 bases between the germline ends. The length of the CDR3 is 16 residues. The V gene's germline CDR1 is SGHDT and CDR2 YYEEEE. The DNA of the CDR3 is TGTGCCAGCAGCGATACTGGGCAGGGAATAAGTGAGACCCAGTACTTC. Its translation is CASSDTGQGISETQYF.

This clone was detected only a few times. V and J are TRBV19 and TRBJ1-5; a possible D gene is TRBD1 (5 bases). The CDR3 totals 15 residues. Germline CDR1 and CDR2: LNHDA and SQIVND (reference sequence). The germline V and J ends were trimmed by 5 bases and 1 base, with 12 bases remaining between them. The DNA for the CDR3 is TGTGCCAGTAGTGCAGGGATGGGCAGCAATCAGCCCCAGCATTTT. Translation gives CASSAGMGSNQPQHF. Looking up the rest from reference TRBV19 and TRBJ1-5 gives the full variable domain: DGGITQSPKYLFRKEGQNVTLSCEQNLNHDAMYWYRQDPGQGLRLIYYSQIVNDFQKGDIAEGYSVSREKKESFPLTVTSAQKNPTAFYLCASSAGMGSNQPQHFGDGTRLSIL.

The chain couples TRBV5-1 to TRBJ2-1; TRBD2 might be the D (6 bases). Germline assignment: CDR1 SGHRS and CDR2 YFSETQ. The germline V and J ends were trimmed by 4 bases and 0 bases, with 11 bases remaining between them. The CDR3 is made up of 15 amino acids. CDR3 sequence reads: CASSRSGYSYNEQFF. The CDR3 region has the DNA TGCGCCAGCAGCCGGAGCGGGTACTCCTACAATGAGCAGTTCTTC. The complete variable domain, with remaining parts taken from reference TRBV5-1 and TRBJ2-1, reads KAGVTQTPRYLIKTRGQQVTLSCSPISGHRSVSWYQQTPGQGLQFLFEYFSETQRNKGNFPGRFSGRQFSNSRSEMNVSTLELGDSALYLCASSRSGYSYNEQFFGPGTRLTVL.

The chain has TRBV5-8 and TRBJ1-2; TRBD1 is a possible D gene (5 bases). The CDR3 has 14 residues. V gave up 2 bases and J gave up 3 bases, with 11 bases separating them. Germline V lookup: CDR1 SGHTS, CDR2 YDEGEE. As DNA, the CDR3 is TGTGCCAGCAGCTTTCCAGGCAGGGACTATGGCTACACCTTC. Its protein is CASSFPGRDYGYTF.

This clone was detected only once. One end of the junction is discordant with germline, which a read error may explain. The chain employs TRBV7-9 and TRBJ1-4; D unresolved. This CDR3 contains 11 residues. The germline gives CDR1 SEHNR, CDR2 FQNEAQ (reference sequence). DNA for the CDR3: TGTTCCAGCAGCGCGAATGAAAAACTGTTTTTT. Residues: CSSSANEKLFF.

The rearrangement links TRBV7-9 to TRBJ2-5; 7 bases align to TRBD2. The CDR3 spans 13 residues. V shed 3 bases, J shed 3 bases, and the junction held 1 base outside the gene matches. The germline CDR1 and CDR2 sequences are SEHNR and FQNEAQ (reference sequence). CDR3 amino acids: CASSFAGEETQYF. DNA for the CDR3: TGTGCCAGCAGCTTCGCGGGGGAAGAGACCCAGTACTTC.

Here the CDR3 reads CASSSPEGGYTF. The DNA for the CDR3 is TGTGCCAGCAGCTCCCCGGAGGGGGGCTACACCTTC. V is TRBV5-6 and J is TRBJ1-2; D perhaps matches TRBD1 (5 bases). This CDR3 region has 12 residues. V dropped 3 bases and J dropped 8 bases, with 11 bases sitting between them. Germline V gives CDR1 SGHDT, CDR2 YYEEEE. The whole variable domain, filled in from reference TRBV5-6 and TRBJ1-2, reads DAGVTQSPTHLIKTRGQQVTLRCSPKSGHDTVSWYQQALGQGPQFIFQYYEEEERQRGNFPDRFSGHQFPNYSSELNVNALLLGDSALYLCASSSPEGGYTFGSGTRLTVV.

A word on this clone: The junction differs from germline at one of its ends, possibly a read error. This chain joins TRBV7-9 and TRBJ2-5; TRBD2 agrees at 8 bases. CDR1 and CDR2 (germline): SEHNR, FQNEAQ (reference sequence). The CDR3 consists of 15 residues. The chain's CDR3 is CSSSRTSGLVETQYF. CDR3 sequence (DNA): TGTTCCAGCAGCCGCACTAGCGGACTGGTAGAGACCCAGTACTTC.

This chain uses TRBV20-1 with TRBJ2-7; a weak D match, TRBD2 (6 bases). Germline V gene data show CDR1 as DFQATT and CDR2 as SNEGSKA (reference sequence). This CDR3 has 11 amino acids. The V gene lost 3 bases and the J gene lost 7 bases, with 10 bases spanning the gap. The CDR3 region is CSARGTWEQYF. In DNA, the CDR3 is TGCAGTGCTAGGGGGACTTGGGAGCAGTACTTC.

The CDR3 loop is CASSLIRGGRGETQYF. The CDR3 DNA sequence: TGCGCCAGCAGTTTGATTCGCGGGGGCAGGGGAGAGACCCAGTACTTC. The rearrangement joins TRBV5-1 to TRBJ2-5; possible D gene TRBD2, 7 bases. Germline assignment: CDR1 SGHRS and CDR2 YFSETQ. The CDR3 covers 16 residues. V lost 5 bases, J lost 4 bases, and 21 bases lay in between.

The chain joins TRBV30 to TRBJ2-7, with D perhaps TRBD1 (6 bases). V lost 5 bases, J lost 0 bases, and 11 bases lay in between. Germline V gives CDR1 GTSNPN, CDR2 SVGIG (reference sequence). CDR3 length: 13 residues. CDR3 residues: CAWVGHLSYEQYF. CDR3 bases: TGTGCCTGGGTGGGACACCTCTCCTACGAGCAGTACTTC.

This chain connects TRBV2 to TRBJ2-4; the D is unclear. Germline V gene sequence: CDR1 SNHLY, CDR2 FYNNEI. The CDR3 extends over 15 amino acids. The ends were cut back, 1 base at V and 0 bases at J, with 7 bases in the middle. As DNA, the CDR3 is TGTGCCAGCAGTGAAGTCAATTTAGCCAAAAACATTCAGTACTTC. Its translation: CASSEVNLAKNIQYF. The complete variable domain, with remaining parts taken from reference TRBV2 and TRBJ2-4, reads EPEVTQTPSHQVTQMGQEVILRCVPISNHLYFYWYRQILGQKVEFLVSFYNNEISEKSEIFDDQFSVERPDGSNFTLKIRSTKLEDSAMYFCASSEVNLAKNIQYFGAGTRLSVL.

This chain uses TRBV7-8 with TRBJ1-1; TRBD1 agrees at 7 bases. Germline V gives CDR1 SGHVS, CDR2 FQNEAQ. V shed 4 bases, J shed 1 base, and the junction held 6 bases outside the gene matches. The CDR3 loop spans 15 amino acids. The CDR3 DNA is TGTGCCAGCAGCTCGAGACAGGGATGGAACACTGAAGCTTTCTTT. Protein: CASSSRQGWNTEAFF.

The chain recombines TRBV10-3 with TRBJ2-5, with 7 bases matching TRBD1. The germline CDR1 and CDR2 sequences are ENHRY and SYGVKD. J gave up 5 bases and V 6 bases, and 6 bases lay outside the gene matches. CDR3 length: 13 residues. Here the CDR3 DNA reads TGTGCCATCAGGACAGGGTTACGGGAGACCCAGTACTTC. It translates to CAIRTGLRETQYF.

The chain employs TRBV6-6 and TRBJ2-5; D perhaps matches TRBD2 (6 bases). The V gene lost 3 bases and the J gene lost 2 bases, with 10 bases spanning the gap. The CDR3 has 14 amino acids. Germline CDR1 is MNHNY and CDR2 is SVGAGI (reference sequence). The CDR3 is CASSYRGRQETQYF. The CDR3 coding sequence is TGTGCCAGCAGTTATAGAGGGAGGCAAGAGACCCAGTACTTC.

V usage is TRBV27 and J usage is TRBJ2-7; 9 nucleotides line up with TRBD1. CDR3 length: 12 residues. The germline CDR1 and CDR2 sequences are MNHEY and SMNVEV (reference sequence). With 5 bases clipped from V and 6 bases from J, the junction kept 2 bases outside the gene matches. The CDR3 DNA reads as TGTGCCAGCAGTCGGGACAGGGCCGAGCAGTACTTC. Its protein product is CASSRDRAEQYF.

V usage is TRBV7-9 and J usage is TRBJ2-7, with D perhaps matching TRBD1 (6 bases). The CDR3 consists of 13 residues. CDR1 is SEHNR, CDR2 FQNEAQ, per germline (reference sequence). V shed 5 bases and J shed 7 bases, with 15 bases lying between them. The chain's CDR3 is CASSKSTGLEQYF. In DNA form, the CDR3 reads TGTGCCAGCAGCAAATCGACAGGTTTGGAGCAGTACTTC.

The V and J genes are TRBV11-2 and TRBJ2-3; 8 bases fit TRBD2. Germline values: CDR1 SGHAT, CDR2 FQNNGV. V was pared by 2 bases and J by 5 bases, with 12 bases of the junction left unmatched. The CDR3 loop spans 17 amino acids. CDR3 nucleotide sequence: TGTGCCAGCAGCTTACTCTCTTCGGGAGGGGTGGTAGATACGCAGTATTTT. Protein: CASSLLSSGGVVDTQYF. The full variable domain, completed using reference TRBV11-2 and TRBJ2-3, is EAGVAQSPRYKIIEKRQSVAFWCNPISGHATLYWYQQILGQGPKLLIQFQNNGVVDDSQLPKDRFSAERLKGVDSTLKIQPAKLEDSAVYLCASSLLSSGGVVDTQYFGPGTRLTVL.

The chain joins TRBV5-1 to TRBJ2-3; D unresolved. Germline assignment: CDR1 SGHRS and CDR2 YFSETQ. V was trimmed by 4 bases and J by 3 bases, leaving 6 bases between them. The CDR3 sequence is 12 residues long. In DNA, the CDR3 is TGCGCCAGCAGCCTGGCTACAGATACGCAGTATTTT. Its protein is CASSLATDTQYF.